A selection of T cell receptor beta chains follows, all from one sample in a study of identical twins. TCRdb ran MiXCR on the 5' RACE reads and lists one entry per CDR3 protein. The table includes around 1.7 million distinct CDR3 sequences, around a third detected once. Sequencing input: cord blood. The receptors originated from a newborn girl in good health. Each CDR3 is given with its conserved first and last residue. D genes are given only for firm matches. Only some rows state a clone size, as once, few, many or a class for expanded clones.

clone_size	j_call	d_call	v_call	cdr3_aa	cdr3_nt
-	TRBJ2-5	-	TRBV7-8	CASSPPGGDQETQYF	TGTGCCAGCAGCCCCCCCGGGGGAGACCAAGAGACCCAGTACTTC
-	TRBJ2-3	-	TRBV5-1	CASMEGLTDTQYF	TGCGCCAGCATGGAGGGCCTTACAGATACGCAGTATTTT
-	TRBJ2-7	-	TRBV20-1	CSARVYSYAEQYF	TGCAGTGCTAGAGTATATAGTTACGCAGAGCAGTACTTC
few	TRBJ1-6	-	TRBV6-1	CASSEALIPTVLNSPLHF	TGTGCCAGCAGTGAAGCTTTGATCCCGACAGTCCTTAATTCACCCCTCCACTTT
-	TRBJ1-2	TRBD1	TRBV20-1	CSALGQAANYGYTF	TGCAGTGCTCTTGGACAGGCCGCTAACTATGGCTACACCTTC
few	TRBJ1-4	TRBD1	TRBV7-8	CASSHGDRESEKLFF	TGTGCCAGCAGCCACGGGGACAGGGAGTCTGAAAAACTGTTTTTT
-	TRBJ2-5	-	TRBV21-1	CASSTLGTSGSKETQYF	TGTGCCAGCAGCACTCTAGGGACTAGCGGGAGTAAGGAGACCCAGTACTTC
few	TRBJ2-7	-	TRBV20-1	CSSLLHPTYEQYF	TGCAGTTCCTTACTCCACCCTACCTACGAGCAGTACTTC
-	TRBJ2-3	-	TRBV20-1	CSARGMGKDTQYF	TGCAGTGCTAGAGGAATGGGTAAAGATACGCAGTATTTT
few	TRBJ1-1	-	TRBV7-9	CASSPRDLLTEAFF	TGTGCCAGCAGCCCCCGGGACCTTCTCACTGAAGCTTTCTTT
many	TRBJ2-3	TRBD2	TRBV12-3/TRBV12-4	CASSRGLAGTDTQYF	TGTGCCAGCAGCCGAGGACTAGCGGGCACAGATACGCAGTATTTT
many	TRBJ2-3	-	TRBV5-1	CASSLGGTDGTDTQYF	TGCGCCAGCAGCTTAGGTGGGACGGACGGCACAGATACGCAGTATTTT
-	TRBJ2-7	TRBD1	TRBV18	CASSGTEDLYNEQYF	TGTGCCAGCTCCGGGACAGAGGATCTCTACAATGAGCAGTACTTC
-	TRBJ2-4	-	TRBV23-1	CASSPGTPTSLAKNIQYF	TGCGCCAGCAGTCCGGGGACCCCCACGTCGCTAGCCAAAAACATTCAGTACTTC
few	TRBJ1-6	-	TRBV3-1	CASSPLGQLSPLHF	TGTGCCAGCAGCCCCCTAGGGCAGCTTTCACCCCTCCACTTT
few	TRBJ1-5	-	TRBV27	CASSLVGIGNQPQHF	TGTGCCAGCAGTTTAGTAGGGATAGGAAATCAGCCCCAGCATTTT
-	TRBJ1-1	-	TRBV29-1	CSVLWPEAFF	TGCAGCGTCCTGTGGCCTGAAGCTTTCTTT
-	TRBJ1-2	-	TRBV12-3/TRBV12-4	CASSLVQGYYGYTF	TGTGCCAGCAGTTTAGTGCAGGGGTACTATGGCTACACCTTC